Presented here are 14 T cell receptor beta chains from one specimen sequenced in a study of OX40 agonist ivuxolimab in advanced cancers. The protocol was immunoSEQ multiplex PCR, while the TCRdb copy is restricted to in-frame clones and leaves out a portion. Of 55,000 to 70,000 clones detected, about 83% appear once; the ten largest clones hold under 6%. Sequenced here: CD4+ or CD8+ T cells sorted from blood, sampled in a trial of the OX40 agonist ivuxolimab. Receptors originate from an adult with an advanced solid tumor such as melanoma, head and neck, liver or kidney cancer.

The rearrangement links TRBV7-9 to TRBJ2-3; D might be TRBD1 or TRBD2, each matching 5 bases. The CDR3 loop spans 15 amino acids. Trimming took off 1 base at V and 0 bases at J, with 8 bases between the two ends. Germline values: CDR1 SEHNR, CDR2 FQNEAQ (reference sequence). CDR3 protein: CASSLEGRSTDTQYF. The CDR3, as DNA: TGTGCCAGCAGCTTAGAGGGACGGAGCACAGATACGCAGTATTTT. The full variable domain, in which reference TRBV7-9 and TRBJ2-3 provide the parts outside the CDR3, is DTGVSQNPRHKITKRGQNVTFRCDPISEHNRLYWYRQTLGQGPEFLTYFQNEAQLEKSRLLSDRFSAERPKGSFSTLEIQRTEQGDSAMYLCASSLEGRSTDTQYFGPGTRLTVL.

This chain uses TRBV28 with TRBJ1-4; D call uncertain. Germline V gene lookup returns CDR1 MDHEN and CDR2 SYDVKM. The length of the CDR3 is 18 residues. V was pared by 6 bases and J by 6 bases, with 26 bases between. The CDR3 DNA is TGTGCCAGCAGCGCCAGCCTCCCAGTCGGCGGGAAGTATGAAAAACTGTTTTTT. It specifies CASSASLPVGGKYEKLFF.

This clone was recorded a few times. This sequence joins TRBV11-3 and TRBJ2-1; 8 nucleotides line up with TRBD2. The J segment lost 5 bases and the V segment lost 4 bases, leaving 7 bases of the junction unmatched. Germline assignment: CDR1 SGHNT and CDR2 YENEEA. The CDR3 totals 15 residues. The CDR3 region is CASSYSGNSDNEQFF. Written as DNA, the CDR3 is TGTGCCAGCAGCTATAGCGGGAATAGCGACAATGAGCAGTTCTTC.

This chain links TRBV5-5 with TRBJ2-7; no definite D call. Between the trimmed V and J ends, which lost 4 bases and 7 bases, there was a span of 18 bases. The CDR3 sequence is 14 residues long. Germline CDR1 is SGHKS and CDR2 is YYEKEE (reference sequence). The CDR3 DNA reads TGTGCCAGCAGCCAGAGACCCGGCGGAGTAGAGCAGTACTTC. Translating it yields CASSQRPGGVEQYF.

DNA for the CDR3: TGCAGCGCGGCGGGGGGGGTGACAGATACGCAGTATTTT. Residues: CSAAGGVTDTQYF. This chain links TRBV29-1 with TRBJ2-3; 9 bases map to TRBD2. J lost 3 bases, V lost 7 bases, and 5 bases had no gene match. Per germline, CDR1 SQVTM and CDR2 ANQGSEA. CDR3 length: 13 residues.

The V gene is TRBV6-1, the J gene TRBJ1-5, with a tentative D call TRBD1 (6 bases). The CDR3 covers 14 residues. The V gene's germline CDR1 is MNHNS and CDR2 SASEGT. V gave up 3 bases and J gave up 7 bases, with 13 bases separating them. The CDR3 sequence: CASSETQGRQPQHF. CDR3 nucleotides: TGTGCCAGCAGTGAGACACAGGGCCGGCAGCCCCAGCATTTT.

V is TRBV19 and J is TRBJ2-7; D might be TRBD2 (6 bases). V lost 4 bases, J lost 3 bases, and 7 bases lay in between. In germline, CDR1 is LNHDA, CDR2 SQIVND (reference sequence). CDR3 length equals 12 residues. The CDR3 DNA is TGTGCCAGTAGTAAGGACTACTACGAGCAGTACTTC. As protein: CASSKDYYEQYF.

The V call is TRBV6-5, the J call TRBJ1-6; D remains ambiguous. The germline V gene has CDR1 MNHEY and CDR2 SVGAGI. Trimming took off 6 bases at V and 8 bases at J, with 11 bases between the two ends. The length of the CDR3 is 13 residues. CDR3 nucleotides: TGTGCCAGCAGCCTAATGGGTCATTCACCCCTCCACTTT. Translating it yields CASSLMGHSPLHF.

For the CDR3, the DNA is TGTGCCAGCAGCCCCCACGAGGGGGGTGCGGCAAAACTGTTTTTT. Its protein is CASSPHEGGAAKLFF. This rearrangement joins TRBV9 to TRBJ1-4, with D maybe TRBD1 (6 bases). The germline V gene has CDR1 SGDLS and CDR2 YYNGEE. Trimming took 4 bases from V and 10 from J, leaving 20 bases between them. CDR3 length: 15 amino acids.

The chain couples TRBV2 to TRBJ2-7, with a tentative D call TRBD2 (6 bases). The CDR3 sequence is 14 residues long. V lost 6 bases, J lost 3 bases, and 15 bases lay in between. In germline, CDR1 is SNHLY, CDR2 FYNNEI. The CDR3 DNA follows: TGTGCCAGCAGCGTCGGGGAGGTTGTCTACGAGCAGTACTTC. Amino acid sequence: CASSVGEVVYEQYF.

V gene TRBV10-2 combines with J gene TRBJ2-5; D is possibly TRBD2 (6 bases). The DNA matches TRBJ2-7 better at its end, which makes the J call doubtful. CDR1 WSHSY and CDR2 SAAADI come from the germline V gene. This CDR3 is built from 18 residues. The CDR3, as DNA: TGCGCCAGCAGTGAGCCCTGGGCGGGGCTAGTAAGTTCCGGCGAGCAGTACTTC. Residues: CASSEPWAGLVSSGEQYF.

Only one count was recorded for this clone. The chain joins TRBV2 to TRBJ2-2; D is unclear. Germline assignment: CDR1 SNHLY and CDR2 FYNNEI. The CDR3 covers 13 residues. The V gene lost 6 bases and the J gene lost 5 bases, with 10 bases spanning the gap. The CDR3 nucleotides are TGTGCCAGCAGCCAAGGGTTTACCGGGGAGCTGTTTTTT. Encoded protein: CASSQGFTGELFF.

This sequence joins TRBV28 and TRBJ1-6; TRBD1 might be the D (6 bases). Deletions cut 7 bases from V and 1 base from J, with 11 bases between. The CDR3 runs to 15 residues. Germline V lookup: CDR1 MDHEN, CDR2 SYDVKM. The CDR3 loop is CASTEQGSYNSPLHF. CDR3 coding DNA: TGTGCCAGCACCGAACAGGGATCCTATAATTCACCCCTCCACTTT.

This chain joins TRBV4-1 and TRBJ1-1; D is uncertain. The germline gives CDR1 MGHRA, CDR2 YSYEKL. Trimming left V 0 bases short and J 2 bases short, with 13 bases between. CDR3 length: 16 residues. CDR3 in amino acids: CASSQDQEGRNTEAFF. DNA of the CDR3: TGCGCCAGCAGCCAAGATCAAGAGGGTCGCAACACTGAAGCTTTCTTT.